Each of the 18 T cell receptor beta chains below was sequenced from the same sample in a study of memory CD4+ T cells and cytomegalovirus serostatus. Produced via immunoSEQ multiplex PCR; TCRdb's table is partial and in-frame only. Of 50,000 or so clones listed, 65% to 80% are singletons. The sort gate was single viable CD3+CD4+CD8-CD45RO+ cells for memory CD4+ T cells. Sequencing was carried out using memory CD4+ T cells from blood. Receptors were obtained from an adult in good health and CMV-seronegative.

CDR3 nucleotides: TGTGCCAGCAGCTTTACCGCAGGGCGGGTCGGGGAGCTGTTTTTT. Translation gives CASSFTAGRVGELFF. The chain employs TRBV5-5 and TRBJ2-2, with D possibly called TRBD1 or TRBD2 (5 bases each). V lost 2 bases and J lost 7, with 15 bases in between. The CDR3 is 15 amino acids. The germline V gene has CDR1 SGHKS and CDR2 YYEKEE (reference sequence).

The V call is TRBV19, the J call TRBJ2-1; 10 bases map to TRBD1. Germline-derived CDR1 and CDR2 are LNHDA and SQIVND (reference sequence). V lost 9 bases and J lost 6; bases outside the gene matches: 14. This CDR3 is 16 amino acids long. The CDR3 loop is CASSMGQGRGPNEQFF. CDR3 nucleotides: TGTGCCAGCTCAATGGGACAGGGGCGAGGTCCCAATGAGCAGTTCTTC.

Note on this clone: Sequence at one end of the junction differs from germline and may be a read error. The V call is TRBV28, the J call TRBJ1-1; D call uncertain. This CDR3 region has 11 residues. Germline CDR1 reads MDHEN; CDR2 reads SYDVKM. The CDR3 here is CASSLDHGPHF. CDR3 bases: TGTGCCAGCAGTTTAGACCACGGACCACACTTT.

This clone was picked up a small number of times. The chain is built from TRBV7-2 and TRBJ1-2; 7 nucleotides agree with TRBD1. The length of the CDR3 is 17 residues. Germline V gene sequence: CDR1 SGHTA, CDR2 FQGNSA. V was clipped by 3 bases and J by 0 bases; unmatched bases: 10. CDR3 nucleotides: TGTGCCAGCAGCTTTGGGAATTTCGGGACAGCTAACTATGGCTACACCTTC. Translated, it gives CASSFGNFGTANYGYTF.

This clone was seen a single time. CDR3 protein: CAVNLAGRTGELFF. The CDR3 bases are TGTGCCGTCAATCTAGCGGGACGCACCGGGGAGCTGTTTTTT. This sequence joins TRBV6-6 and TRBJ2-2; 9 bases align to TRBD2. CDR1 and CDR2 from the germline V gene are MNHNY and SVGAGI (reference sequence). This CDR3 is 14 amino acids long. Trimming at V came to 11 bases and at J to 4 bases, leaving 8 bases not matched to a gene.

The rearrangement uses TRBV2 and TRBJ2-1, with D tentatively TRBD1 or TRBD2 (5 bases each). The CDR3 is 14 amino acids. V was clipped by 7 bases and J by 0 bases, with 10 bases between them. CDR1 is SNHLY, CDR2 FYNNEI, per germline. The CDR3 here is CASNGDRSYNEQFF. The CDR3 bases are TGTGCCAGCAACGGGGACCGCTCCTACAATGAGCAGTTCTTC.

The chain employs TRBV6-1 and TRBJ1-4; 9 nucleotides align to TRBD1. Trimming took 6 bases from V and 7 from J; bases not matched to a gene: 6. Looked up from germline, CDR1 is MNHNS and CDR2 is SASEGT. This CDR3 has 14 amino acids. CDR3: CASSRTGEVEKLFF. DNA for the CDR3: TGTGCCAGCAGCCGGACAGGGGAGGTTGAAAAACTGTTTTTT.

The chain couples TRBV10-1 to TRBJ2-2, with TRBD2 as a possible D gene (6 bases). The CDR3 totals 15 residues. CDR1 is WNHNN, CDR2 SYGVQD, per germline (reference sequence). Trimming removed 3 bases at V and 8 bases at J, with 16 bases between. The CDR3 DNA reads as TGCGCCAGCAGTGACGGTTCGGCGGGACGGGGGGAGCTGTTTTTT. It codes for CASSDGSAGRGELFF.

This clone turned up a few times. V gene TRBV18 combines with J gene TRBJ2-7, with D possibly TRBD1 on 6 matching bases. Germline V gene lookup returns CDR1 KGHSH and CDR2 LQKENI. With 4 bases removed from V and 9 bases from J, the gap between germline ends came to 19 bases. CDR3 size: 14 residues. The CDR3 is CASSQTDSRSWQYF. Here the CDR3 DNA reads TGTGCCAGCTCACAAACGGACAGCCGGAGTTGGCAGTACTTC.

V is TRBV11-3 and J is TRBJ2-2; 12 bases are shared with TRBD1. The germline V gene encodes CDR1 SGHNT and CDR2 YENEEA. Germline trimming cut 4 bases from V and 4 bases from J; bases unmatched to any gene: 13. The length of the CDR3 is 19 residues. CDR3 DNA sequence: TGTGCCAGCAGCTCCCGGCCGGGACAGGGGGCTCGAGGCACCGGGGAGCTGTTTTTT. Encoded protein: CASSSRPGQGARGTGELFF.

The chain is built from TRBV5-6 and TRBJ2-2; the D is unclear. This CDR3 region has 15 residues. From germline, CDR1 is SGHDT and CDR2 YYEEEE. Trimming removed 0 bases at V and 0 bases at J, with 6 bases between. The CDR3 DNA follows: TGTGCCAGCAGCTTGGCCAAACCGAACACCGGGGAGCTGTTTTTT. Translation gives CASSLAKPNTGELFF. The full variable domain, completed using reference TRBV5-6 and TRBJ2-2, is DAGVTQSPTHLIKTRGQQVTLRCSPKSGHDTVSWYQQALGQGPQFIFQYYEEEERQRGNFPDRFSGHQFPNYSSELNVNALLLGDSALYLCASSLAKPNTGELFFGEGSRLTVL.

A single count supports this clone. This rearrangement joins TRBV4-1 to TRBJ2-3, with D hard to call. Germline CDR1 reads MGHRA; CDR2 reads YSYEKL. V gave up 2 bases and J gave up 5 bases, with 8 bases separating them. This CDR3 has 13 amino acids. The CDR3 loop reads CASSQPIQDTQYF. The CDR3 DNA follows: TGCGCCAGCAGCCAACCAATTCAAGATACGCAGTATTTT.

The rearrangement joins TRBV5-1 to TRBJ2-3, with 11 nucleotides matching TRBD2. Germline V CDR1 and CDR2: SGHRS, YFSETQ. The CDR3 spans 17 residues. J gave up 4 bases and V 0 bases, and 7 bases lay outside the gene matches. CDR3 DNA: TGCGCCAGCAGCTTGGGTCCTAGCGGGGGGTCCTCAGATACGCAGTATTTT. It encodes CASSLGPSGGSSDTQYF.

The CDR3 DNA reads as TGTGCCTGGAACCCTCTACCGGGACAGGGGTCCGGCTACACCTTC. Protein: CAWNPLPGQGSGYTF. The gene calls are TRBV30 and TRBJ1-2; 10 bases line up with TRBD1. J gave up 8 bases and V 4 bases, and 13 bases lay outside the gene matches. This CDR3 has 15 amino acids. Germline assignment: CDR1 GTSNPN and CDR2 SVGIG (reference sequence).

V gene TRBV19 combines with J gene TRBJ1-3; maybe TRBD1 (5 bases). V was pared by 4 bases and J by 0 bases, with 10 bases between. The CDR3 has 15 amino acids. Germline V lookup: CDR1 LNHDA, CDR2 SQIVND (reference sequence). The CDR3 is CASSSGTTSGNTIYF. CDR3 nucleotides: TGTGCCAGTAGTAGCGGGACCACCTCTGGAAACACCATATATTTT.

V and J are TRBV7-2 and TRBJ1-1, with no clear D. The CDR3 is 15 amino acids. V lost 2 bases and J lost 1, with 11 bases in between. Germline CDR1 SGHTA, CDR2 FQGNSA. The CDR3 nucleotides are TGTGCCAGCAGCTTATTGGGGAATTCGAACACTGAAGCTTTCTTT. Protein product: CASSLLGNSNTEAFF.

The rearrangement uses TRBV11-2 and TRBJ2-7, with 7 bases fitting TRBD1. This CDR3 has 16 amino acids. Trimming cost V 3 bases and J 3 bases; bases outside gene matches: 11. Germline CDR1 SGHAT, CDR2 FQNNGV. The CDR3, as DNA: TGTGCCAGCAGCTTCCAATTGGGACAGTTTAACTACGAGCAGTACTTC. Residues: CASSFQLGQFNYEQYF.

This clone was recorded at least ten times. The rearrangement uses TRBV7-2 and TRBJ2-7; D is tentatively TRBD1 or TRBD2 (5 bases each). V lost 5 bases and J lost 1, with 15 bases in between. Germline V gene lookup returns CDR1 SGHTA and CDR2 FQGNSA. This CDR3 has 15 residues. The CDR3 here is CASSEGPVESYEQYF. The CDR3 DNA is TGTGCCAGCAGCGAGGGACCCGTTGAATCCTACGAGCAGTACTTC.